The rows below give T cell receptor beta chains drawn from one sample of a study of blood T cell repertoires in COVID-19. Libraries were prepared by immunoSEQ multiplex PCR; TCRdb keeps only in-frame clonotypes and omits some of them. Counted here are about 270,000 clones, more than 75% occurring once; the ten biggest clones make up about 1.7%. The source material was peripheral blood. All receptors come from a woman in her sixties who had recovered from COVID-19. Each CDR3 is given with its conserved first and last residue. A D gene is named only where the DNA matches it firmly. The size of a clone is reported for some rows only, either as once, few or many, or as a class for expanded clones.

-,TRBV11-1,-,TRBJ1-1,TGTGCCAGCAGCCCGGGGGGGTACACTGAAGCTTTCTTT,CASSPGGYTEAFF
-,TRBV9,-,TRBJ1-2,TGTGCCAGCAGCGTAAGCACGGACTATGGCTACACCTTC,CASSVSTDYGYTF
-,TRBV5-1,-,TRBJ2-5,TGCGCCAGCAGCTTACAGGGCTTCCAAGAGACCCAGTACTTC,CASSLQGFQETQYF
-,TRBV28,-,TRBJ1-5,TGTGCCAGCAGTTCACCGGGGGGCCGTCAGCCCCAGCATTTT,CASSSPGGRQPQHF
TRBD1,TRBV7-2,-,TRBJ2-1,TGTGCCAGCAGCTCGGGACAGGGCGATGAGCAGTTCTTC,CASSSGQGDEQFF
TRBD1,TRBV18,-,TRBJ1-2,TGTGCCAGCTCACCGCTCCGGGACAGGGATTTGTATGGCTACACCTTC,CASSPLRDRDLYGYTF
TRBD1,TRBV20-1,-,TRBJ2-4,TGCAGTGCTAGTTCAGGGGGCGGCCGTGGAAACATTCAGTACTTC,CSASSGGGRGNIQYF
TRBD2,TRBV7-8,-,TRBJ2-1,TGTGCCACTGACGGGACTAGCGGGGGCAATGAGCAGTTCTTC,CATDGTSGGNEQFF
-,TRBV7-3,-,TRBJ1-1,TGTGCCAGCGGGGAGGGGAGGGACACTGAAGCTTTCTTT,CASGEGRDTEAFF
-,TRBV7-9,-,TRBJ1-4,TGTGCCAGCAGCTCCCGGGGGGGGACTAATGAAAAACTGTTTTTT,CASSSRGGTNEKLFF
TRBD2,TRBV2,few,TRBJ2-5,TGTGCCAGCAGTGACATGGGGGGAGGGCAAGATACCCAGTACTTC,CASSDMGGGQDTQYF
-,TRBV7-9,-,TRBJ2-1,TGTGCCAGCAGCTTGGGACTCCTGGCTTACAATGAGCAGTTCTTC,CASSLGLLAYNEQFF
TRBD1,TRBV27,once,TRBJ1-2,TGTGCCAGCAGTACTAAACCGGGACAGGGGGCGATTGGTGGCTACACCTTC,CASSTKPGQGAIGGYTF
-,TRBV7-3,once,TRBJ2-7,TGTGCCAGCCGCGATCGATTTTTC,CASRDRFF
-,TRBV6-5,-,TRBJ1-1,TGTGCCAGTGTCGGACAGCTTATGAACACTGAAGCTTTCTTT,CASVGQLMNTEAFF
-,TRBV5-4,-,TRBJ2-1,TGTGCCAGCAGCGACGGGGGGCGCTTTTCCGGACCTTACAATGAGCAGTTCTTC,CASSDGGRFSGPYNEQFF
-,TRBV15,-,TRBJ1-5,TGTGCCACCAGCAGAGATCTCGGCAGACATAGCAATCAGCCCCAGCATTTT,CATSRDLGRHSNQPQHF
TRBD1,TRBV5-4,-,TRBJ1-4,TGTGCCAGCAGCTCACAGGGGGCAGATTCAGAAAAACTGTTTTTT,CASSSQGADSEKLFF
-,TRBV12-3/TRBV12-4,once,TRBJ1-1,TGTGCCAGCAGTTTAGCGCCGAGGACTGAAGCTTTCTTT,CASSLAPRTEAFF
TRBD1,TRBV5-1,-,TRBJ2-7,TGCGCCAGCAGCTTGATAGGGACAGGTGAAGACGAGCAGTACTTC,CASSLIGTGEDEQYF
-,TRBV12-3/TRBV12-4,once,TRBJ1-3,TGTGCCAGCAGTCCCAGCTCTGGAAACACCATATATTTT,CASSPSSGNTIYF
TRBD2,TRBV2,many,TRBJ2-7,TGTGCCAGCAGTAACACTATACCCTCGACTAGCGGGGCACCCTACGAGCAGTACTTC,CASSNTIPSTSGAPYEQYF
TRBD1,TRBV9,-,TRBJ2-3,TGTGCCAGCAGCCGGGACAGGGCCACAGATACGCAGTATTTT,CASSRDRATDTQYF
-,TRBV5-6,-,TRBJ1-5,TGTGCCAGCAGCTTGGCCGCGGCTAGCAATCAGCCCCAGCATTTT,CASSLAAASNQPQHF
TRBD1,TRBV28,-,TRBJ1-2,TGTGCCAGCAGGATGACAGGGGTTGCTCGGGGCTACACCTTC,CASRMTGVARGYTF
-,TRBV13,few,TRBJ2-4,TGTGCCAGCAGCTTAGGCTATGAAAACATTCAGTACTTC,CASSLGYENIQYF
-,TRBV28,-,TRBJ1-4,TGTGCCAGCAGTAACCTTAGTGATGAAAAACTGTTTTTT,CASSNLSDEKLFF
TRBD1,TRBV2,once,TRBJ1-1,TGTGCCAGCAGTTCGGGACAGGGTGGATGGGAAGCTTTCTTT,CASSSGQGGWEAFF
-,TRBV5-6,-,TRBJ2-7,TGTGCCAGCAGCTTGGGGCGGGACGGCTCCTACGAGCAGTACTTC,CASSLGRDGSYEQYF
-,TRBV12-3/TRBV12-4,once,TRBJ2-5,TGTGCCAGCAGTTCGACAGTCCAAGAGACCCAGTACTTC,CASSSTVQETQYF
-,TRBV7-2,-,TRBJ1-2,TGTGCCAGCAGCTTAGATAGGACAGTAGCGGGCTACACCTTC,CASSLDRTVAGYTF
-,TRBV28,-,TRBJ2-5,TGTGCCAGCAGTCCCACCCAGGGGTACGGTGAGACCCAGTACTTC,CASSPTQGYGETQYF
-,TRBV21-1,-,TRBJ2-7,TGTGCCAGCAGCAAAGGATTGGTGGGGGACTACCACTACGAGCAGTACTTC,CASSKGLVGDYHYEQYF
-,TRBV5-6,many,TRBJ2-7,TGTGCCAGCAGCCCCGTGGGCAGGGTTTCGAGGGAGCAGTACTTC,CASSPVGRVSREQYF
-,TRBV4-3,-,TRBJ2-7,TGCGCCAGCGCCGAGAGCCTTACCGAATACGAGCAGTACTTC,CASAESLTEYEQYF
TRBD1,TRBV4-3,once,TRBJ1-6,TGCGCCAGCAGCAAGGATGACAGGGCTTCACCCCTCCACTTT,CASSKDDRASPLHF
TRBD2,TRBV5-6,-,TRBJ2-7,TGTGCCAGCAGCTGGCAGGGAGGGCCCCCCGGCGAGCAGTACTTC,CASSWQGGPPGEQYF
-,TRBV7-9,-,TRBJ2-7,TGTGCCAGCAGCACCCCGATTCCGGGGGAAAGCTCCTACGAGCAGTACTTC,CASSTPIPGESSYEQYF
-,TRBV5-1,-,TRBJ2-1,TGCGCCAGCAGCTTGGCCGCTGGGGCTGGCAATGAGCAGTTCTTC,CASSLAAGAGNEQFF
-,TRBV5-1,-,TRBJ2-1,TGCGCCAGCAGCAGCACAGGGACCACCAATGAGCAGTTCTTC,CASSSTGTTNEQFF
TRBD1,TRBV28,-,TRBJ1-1,TGTGCCAGCATTACAGGGGGGGGGCTTTCTAACACTGAAGCTTTCTTT,CASITGGGLSNTEAFF
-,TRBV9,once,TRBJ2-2,TGTGCCAGCAGCGTATGGGGGCCAGAGACCGGGGAGCTGTTTTTT,CASSVWGPETGELFF
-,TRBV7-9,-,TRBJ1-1,TGTGCCAGCAGCTTAGTTGAGAGGTTTTACACTGAAGCTTTCTTT,CASSLVERFYTEAFF
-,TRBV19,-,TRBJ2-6,TGTGCCAGTAGTATACCCTTGGGGAGCGCTGGGGCCAACGTCCTGACTTTC,CASSIPLGSAGANVLTF
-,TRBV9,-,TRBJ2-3,TGTGCCAGCAGCGTTCTAGCCTCGGCGGATACGCAGTATTTT,CASSVLASADTQYF
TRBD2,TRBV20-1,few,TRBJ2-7,TGCAGTGCTAGTCCCGCTAGCGGGGGGCCGGGGACCTACGAGCAGTACTTC,CSASPASGGPGTYEQYF
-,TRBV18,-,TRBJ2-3,TGTGCCAGCTCACCACCGTCAGGAGGAAACTTAGATACGCAGTATTTT,CASSPPSGGNLDTQYF
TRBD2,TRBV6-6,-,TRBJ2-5,TGTGCCAGCAGTTACTCCGCTAGCGGGGGCCAAGAGACCCAGTACTTC,CASSYSASGGQETQYF
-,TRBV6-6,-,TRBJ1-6,TGTGCCAGCAGCTGGGACATAAGCGACTATAATTCACCCCTCCACTTT,CASSWDISDYNSPLHF
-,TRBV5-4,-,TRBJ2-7,TGTGCCAGCAGCACGGGGGGCGGAAGCTCCTACGAGCAGTACTTC,CASSTGGGSSYEQYF
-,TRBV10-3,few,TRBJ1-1,TGTGCCACACAAACCGGGACACGGAACACTGAAGCTTTCTTT,CATQTGTRNTEAFF